One sample yielded the 12 T cell receptor beta chains listed below, sequenced in a study of T cell changes during pregnancy in multiple sclerosis. Generated by immunoSEQ multiplex PCR, the TCRdb table keeps only in-frame clones and is missing some. Among 80,000 to 95,000 clones listed, roughly 95% were seen once. The input for sequencing was peripheral blood, taken in the third trimester of pregnancy. All receptors come from a female donor in good health, enrolled as a control in a pregnancy study.

The rearrangement links TRBV4-1 to TRBJ2-7, with D tentatively TRBD1 (6 bases). In germline, CDR1 is MGHRA, CDR2 YSYEKL. This CDR3 is 15 amino acids long. The V end was cut by 4 bases, the J end by 6 bases, with 19 bases between. The CDR3 spells CASSPQADRPFEQYF. CDR3 bases: TGCGCCAGCAGCCCCCAGGCCGACAGGCCTTTCGAGCAGTACTTC.

This sequence joins TRBV10-3 and TRBJ2-3; 7 bases are a match to TRBD1. In germline, CDR1 is ENHRY, CDR2 SYGVKD. This CDR3 has 15 amino acids. The V and J ends lost 10 bases and 0 bases, in that order; junction bases with no gene match: 10. DNA of the CDR3: TGTGCCAGCCAGACAGGGCAACGCAGCACAGATACGCAGTATTTT. As protein: CASQTGQRSTDTQYF.

This clone was observed once. The V and J genes are TRBV5-1 and TRBJ1-2, with D unclear. Per germline, CDR1 SGHRS and CDR2 YFSETQ. The CDR3 loop spans 18 amino acids. Trimming took off 0 bases at V and 5 bases at J, with 23 bases between the two ends. CDR3 bases: TGCGCCAGCAGCTTGGGTCGTCAGAGGAGGTCTCCGTGGTATGGCTACACCTTC. It codes for CASSLGRQRRSPWYGYTF. The whole variable domain, remainder taken from reference TRBV5-1 and TRBJ1-2, is KAGVTQTPRYLIKTRGQQVTLSCSPISGHRSVSWYQQTPGQGLQFLFEYFSETQRNKGNFPGRFSGRQFSNSRSEMNVSTLELGDSALYLCASSLGRQRRSPWYGYTFGSGTRLTVV.

The chain joins TRBV7-7 to TRBJ2-5, with a tentative D call TRBD2 (6 bases). Trimming removed 5 bases at V and 3 bases at J, with 28 bases between. Germline CDR1 SSHAT, CDR2 FNYEAQ (reference sequence). The CDR3 extends over 19 amino acids. The CDR3 sequence: CASSPTAEPSGGGEETQYF. CDR3 in DNA: TGTGCCAGCAGCCCCACCGCTGAGCCCTCCGGGGGTGGGGAAGAGACCCAGTACTTC. Full variable domain (outside the CDR3, taken from reference TRBV7-7 and TRBJ2-5): GAGVSQSPRYKVTKRGQDVTLRCDPISSHATLYWYQQALGQGPEFLTYFNYEAQPDKSGLPSDRFSAERPEGSISTLTIQRTEQRDSAMYRCASSPTAEPSGGGEETQYFGPGTRLLVL.

The chain recombines TRBV7-9 with TRBJ2-1; possible D gene TRBD2, 6 bases. The CDR3 runs to 17 residues. Trimming left V 5 bases short and J 0 bases short, with 17 bases between. Germline values: CDR1 SEHNR, CDR2 FQNEAQ (reference sequence). The CDR3 DNA is TGTGCCAGCAGCGACATGGGGGGAAGTACCTCCTACAATGAGCAGTTCTTC. This encodes CASSDMGGSTSYNEQFF.

The chain is built from TRBV28 and TRBJ2-7; 7 nucleotides agree with TRBD1. V lost 5 bases and J lost 3; bases outside the gene matches: 4. The CDR3 extends over 13 amino acids. CDR1 is MDHEN, CDR2 SYDVKM, per germline. CDR3 sequence: CASSPGQNYEQYF. The CDR3 DNA follows: TGTGCCAGCAGTCCGGGACAGAACTACGAGCAGTACTTC.

The chain employs TRBV28 and TRBJ2-3, with 7 bases fitting TRBD2. Germline V gene sequence: CDR1 MDHEN, CDR2 SYDVKM. The CDR3 spans 16 residues. With V trimmed by 2 bases and J by 1 base, 6 bases remained unmatched. CDR3 loop: CASSLLRGSGTDTQYF. CDR3 nucleotides: TGTGCCAGCAGTTTACTTCGCGGGAGCGGCACAGATACGCAGTATTTT.

The rearrangement links TRBV5-4 to TRBJ2-5; 13 bases align to TRBD2. This CDR3 has 17 residues. Trimming removed 2 bases from V and 7 bases from J; junction bases left unmatched: 11. Germline CDR1 SGHNT, CDR2 YYREEE (reference sequence). The CDR3 reads CASSFYTSGRGSRTQYF. CDR3 DNA: TGTGCCAGCAGCTTTTATACTAGCGGGAGGGGTAGCAGGACCCAGTACTTC.

This chain links TRBV9 with TRBJ2-7; 8 nucleotides agree with TRBD1. The V and J ends lost 0 bases and 3 bases, in that order; junction bases with no gene match: 5. The CDR3 contains 15 residues. The germline gives CDR1 SGDLS, CDR2 YYNGEE. This CDR3 is CASSVAGTGDYEQYF. As DNA, the CDR3 is TGTGCCAGCAGCGTAGCCGGGACAGGAGACTACGAGCAGTACTTC.

The chain recombines TRBV18 with TRBJ1-3; D not certain. This CDR3 is 16 amino acids long. The germline gives CDR1 KGHSH, CDR2 LQKENI. The V end was cut by 6 bases, the J end by 0 bases, with 15 bases between. DNA for the CDR3: TGTGCCAGCTCGCCGGGAGGAGGACGCTCTGGAAACACCATATATTTT. It codes for CASSPGGGRSGNTIYF.

This clone showed up just a few times. The V call is TRBV5-4, the J call TRBJ1-1, with a tentative D call TRBD1 (5 bases). Trimming shortened V by 0 bases and J by 1 base, and 13 bases separated the two germline ends. Germline values: CDR1 SGHNT, CDR2 YYREEE (reference sequence). The CDR3 is 16 amino acids. The CDR3 nucleotides are TGTGCCAGCAGCTTGGGGCAGGGCGCTTCGAACACTGAAGCTTTCTTT. It encodes CASSLGQGASNTEAFF.

The rearrangement links TRBV5-1 to TRBJ2-1, with TRBD1 matching 8 bases. The CDR3 consists of 14 residues. Germline lookup yields CDR1 SGHRS and CDR2 YFSETQ. V dropped 0 bases and J dropped 15; count of bases not matched to a gene: 11. The CDR3 DNA reads as TGCGCCAGCAGCTTGGGGGGCCCGGGGACAGGATTGTTCTTC. Residues: CASSLGGPGTGLFF.